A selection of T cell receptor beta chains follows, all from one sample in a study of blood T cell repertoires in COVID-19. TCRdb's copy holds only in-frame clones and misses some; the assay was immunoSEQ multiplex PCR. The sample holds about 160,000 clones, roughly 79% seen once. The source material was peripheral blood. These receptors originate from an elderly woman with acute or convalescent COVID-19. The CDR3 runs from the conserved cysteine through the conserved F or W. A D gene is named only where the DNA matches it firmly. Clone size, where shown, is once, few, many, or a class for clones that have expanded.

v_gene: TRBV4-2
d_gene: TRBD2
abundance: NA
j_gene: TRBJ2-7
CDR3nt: TGTGCCAGCAGCCCTAGCGGGAATGACTACGAGCAGTACTTC
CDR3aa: CASSPSGNDYEQYF

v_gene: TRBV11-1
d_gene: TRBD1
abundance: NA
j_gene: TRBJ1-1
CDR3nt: TGTGCCAGCAGGTATAACGACAGGGTGAACACTGAAGCTTTCTTT
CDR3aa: CASRYNDRVNTEAFF

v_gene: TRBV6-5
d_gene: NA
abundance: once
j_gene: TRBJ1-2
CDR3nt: TGTGCCAGCACCTCGCAGGGCCTTTATGGCTACACCTTC
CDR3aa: CASTSQGLYGYTF

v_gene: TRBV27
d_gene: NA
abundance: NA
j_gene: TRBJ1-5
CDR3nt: TGTGCCAGCAGTTTAAAAGCCGGGGGACCTCAGCCCCAGCATTTT
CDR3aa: CASSLKAGGPQPQHF

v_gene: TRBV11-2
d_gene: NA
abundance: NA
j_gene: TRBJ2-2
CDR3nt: TGTGCCAGCAGCGGGACATTTCAAGCTAACACCGGGGAGCTGTTTTTT
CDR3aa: CASSGTFQANTGELFF

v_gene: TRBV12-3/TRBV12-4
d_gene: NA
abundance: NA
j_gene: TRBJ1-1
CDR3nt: TGTGCCAGCAGTTTGAGTACTGAAGCTTTCTTT
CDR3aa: CASSLSTEAFF

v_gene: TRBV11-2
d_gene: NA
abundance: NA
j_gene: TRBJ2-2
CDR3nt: TGTGCCAGCAGCTTACAGTTTGTCACCGGGGAGCTGTTTTTT
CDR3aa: CASSLQFVTGELFF

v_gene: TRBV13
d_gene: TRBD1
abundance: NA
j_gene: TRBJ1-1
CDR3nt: TGTGCCAGCAGCTTGCAGGGGGACCTGAACACTGAAGCTTTCTTT
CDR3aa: CASSLQGDLNTEAFF

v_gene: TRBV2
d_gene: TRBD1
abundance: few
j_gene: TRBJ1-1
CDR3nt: TGTGCCAGCACCGGGACAGGGGGCACTGAAGCTTTCTTT
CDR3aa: CASTGTGGTEAFF

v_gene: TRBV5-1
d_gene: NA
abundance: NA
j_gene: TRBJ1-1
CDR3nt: TGCGCCAGCAGCCAGACAGCGGGGAACACTGAAGCTTTCTTT
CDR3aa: CASSQTAGNTEAFF

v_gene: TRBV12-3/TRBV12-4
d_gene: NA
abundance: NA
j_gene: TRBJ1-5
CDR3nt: TGTGCCAGCAGTTTCCGGGACACCCAGCCCCAGCATTTT
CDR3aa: CASSFRDTQPQHF

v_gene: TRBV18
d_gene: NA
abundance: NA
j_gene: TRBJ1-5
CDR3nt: TGTGCCAGCTCACCACCGGGGAGGCCTAATCAGCCCCAGCATTTT
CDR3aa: CASSPPGRPNQPQHF

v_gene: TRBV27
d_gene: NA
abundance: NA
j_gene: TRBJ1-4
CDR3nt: TGTGCCAGCAGTAACCGGGACAAATGGGCGAGAAATGAAAAACTGTTTTTT
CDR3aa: CASSNRDKWARNEKLFF

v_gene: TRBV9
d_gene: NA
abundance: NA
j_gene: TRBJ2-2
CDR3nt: TGTGCCAGCAGCCCGCGGGGAATTGGCACCGGGGAGCTGTTTTTT
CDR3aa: CASSPRGIGTGELFF

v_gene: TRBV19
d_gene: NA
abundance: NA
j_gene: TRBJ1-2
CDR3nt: TGTGCCAGTAAAATTGTGGGGCTAGGTGGCTACACCTTC
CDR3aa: CASKIVGLGGYTF

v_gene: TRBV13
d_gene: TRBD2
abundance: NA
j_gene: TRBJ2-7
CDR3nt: TGTGCCAGCAGCTTGTGGACTAGCCGAGACGAGCAGTACTTC
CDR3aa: CASSLWTSRDEQYF

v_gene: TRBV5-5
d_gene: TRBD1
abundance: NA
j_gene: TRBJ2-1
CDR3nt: TGTGCCAGCAGCCTGGGGACAGGGACCTACAATGAGCAGTTCTTC
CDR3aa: CASSLGTGTYNEQFF

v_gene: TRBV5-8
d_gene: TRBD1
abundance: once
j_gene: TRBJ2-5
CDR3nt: TGTGCCAGCAGCTTGGAAGGACAGGGAGGACAGGAGACCCAGTACTTC
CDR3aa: CASSLEGQGGQETQYF

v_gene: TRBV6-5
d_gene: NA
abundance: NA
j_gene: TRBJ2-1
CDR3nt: TGTGCCAGCAGCGCCGGCCTAGCTCTGATGGATGAGCAGTTCTTC
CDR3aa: CASSAGLALMDEQFF

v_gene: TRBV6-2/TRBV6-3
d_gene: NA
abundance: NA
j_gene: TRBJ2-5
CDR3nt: TGTGCCAGCAGTTACTCGAGAGGACAGAAAGAGACCCAGTACTTC
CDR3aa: CASSYSRGQKETQYF

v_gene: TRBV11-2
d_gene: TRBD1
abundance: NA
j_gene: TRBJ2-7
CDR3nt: TGTGCCAGCAGCTCCCTAGACAGGGGCGACGAGCAGTACTTC
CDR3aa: CASSSLDRGDEQYF

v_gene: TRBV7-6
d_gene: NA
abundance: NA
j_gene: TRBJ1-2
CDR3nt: TGTGCCAGCAGCCCGTTGACACAGGGATTCGGCTACACCTTC
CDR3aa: CASSPLTQGFGYTF

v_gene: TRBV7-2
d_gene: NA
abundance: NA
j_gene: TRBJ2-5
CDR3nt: TGTGCCAGCAGCCCTCTGGACTCTGGAGAAGAGACCCAGTACTTC
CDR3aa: CASSPLDSGEETQYF

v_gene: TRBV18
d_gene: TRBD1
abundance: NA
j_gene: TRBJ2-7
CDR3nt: TGTGCCAGCTCAGTAACGGGACAGGGGACCTACGAGCAGTACTTC
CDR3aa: CASSVTGQGTYEQYF